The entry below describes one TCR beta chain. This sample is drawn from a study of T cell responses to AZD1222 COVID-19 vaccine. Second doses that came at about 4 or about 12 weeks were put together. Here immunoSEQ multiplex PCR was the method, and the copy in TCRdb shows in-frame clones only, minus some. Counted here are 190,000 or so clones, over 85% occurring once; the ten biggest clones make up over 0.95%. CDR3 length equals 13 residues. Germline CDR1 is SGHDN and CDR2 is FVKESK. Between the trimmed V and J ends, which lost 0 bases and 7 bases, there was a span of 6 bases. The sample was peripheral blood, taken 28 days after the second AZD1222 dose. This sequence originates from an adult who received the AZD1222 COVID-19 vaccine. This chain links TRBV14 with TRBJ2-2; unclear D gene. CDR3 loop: CASSQDRLGELFF. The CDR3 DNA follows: TGTGCCAGCAGCCAAGACCGGCTCGGGGAGCTGTTTTTT.